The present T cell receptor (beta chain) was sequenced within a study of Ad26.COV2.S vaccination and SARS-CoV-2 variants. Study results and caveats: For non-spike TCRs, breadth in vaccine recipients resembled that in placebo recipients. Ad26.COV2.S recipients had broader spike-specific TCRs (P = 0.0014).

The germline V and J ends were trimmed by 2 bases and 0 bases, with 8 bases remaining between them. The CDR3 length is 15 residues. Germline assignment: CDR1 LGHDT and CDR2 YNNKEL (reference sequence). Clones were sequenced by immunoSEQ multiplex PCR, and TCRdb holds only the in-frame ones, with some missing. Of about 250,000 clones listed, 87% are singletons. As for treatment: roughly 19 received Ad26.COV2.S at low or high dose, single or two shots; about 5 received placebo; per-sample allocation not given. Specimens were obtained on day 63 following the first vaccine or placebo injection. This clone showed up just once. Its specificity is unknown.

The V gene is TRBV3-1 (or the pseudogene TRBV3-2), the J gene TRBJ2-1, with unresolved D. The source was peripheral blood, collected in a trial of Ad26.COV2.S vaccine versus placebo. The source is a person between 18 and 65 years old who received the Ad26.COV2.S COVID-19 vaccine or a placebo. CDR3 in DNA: TGTGCCAGCAGCCAATCTATTAGCTCCTACAATGAGCAGTTCTTC. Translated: CASSQSISSYNEQFF.